This T cell receptor beta chain was observed in a study of CD8 T cells in Susac syndrome. Findings and limits, study-wide: Acknowledgment was made by the study that its TCR sequencing and HLA analysis involved a relatively small number of individuals.

In the case of this clonotype: Its target is not known.

This CDR3 contains 16 residues. Germline CDR1 is SGHTA and CDR2 is FQGNSA. Deletions cut 1 base from V and 2 bases from J, with 14 bases between. The patients who served as multiple sclerosis controls were treatment-naive and had stable or active relapsing-remitting disease that fulfilled the revised McDonald criteria. Roughly 0.5 to 1 ug RNA was reverse transcribed with random hexamers. The TCR beta CDR3 was amplified by immunoSEQ multiplex PCR across 54 Vbeta, 13 Jbeta. MiXCR, applied by TCRdb to the immunoSEQ multiplex PCR reads, yields one record per CDR3 protein. This sample carries fewer than 350,000 distinct CDR3 sequences, just over 90% of them seen once, and the ten largest clones take more than 0.06%.

The origin of this receptor is a human donor with multiple sclerosis. Material for sequencing was CD4+ T cells from PBMCs. The chain has TRBV7-2 and TRBJ2-5; D is tentatively TRBD1 or TRBD2 (6 bases each). Here the CDR3 reads CASSLGPPGAQETQYF. In DNA, the CDR3 is TGTGCCAGCAGCTTAGGTCCCCCGGGGGCGCAAGAGACCCAGTACTTC.